This TCR beta chain was found in a study of vaccination and CD4 T cells after COVID-19. CDR1 and CDR2 (germline): SEHNR, FQNEAQ (reference sequence). This CDR3 spans 15 amino acids. V was clipped by 2 bases and J by 5 bases, with 14 bases between them. As regards this clonotype: Antigen unknown.

The time point denotes: late sampling 161 to 241 days after vaccination in three convalescent patients. Treatment meaning: roughly ten-day PBMC culture with coronavirus spike peptide pools or control peptides (ViraFEST assay). In the ViraFEST assay, peptide-pool expansion preceded TCR sequencing of expanded clonotypes. Negative selection was the method that isolated CD4+ T cells after around 9 days of culture. Sequenced with the Oncomine TCR Beta short-read assay was DNA taken from cultured CD4+ T cells. TCRdb recomputed calls from the PCR reads with MiXCR, one row per CDR3 protein. The sample consists of about 26,000 distinct CDR3 sequences, around two fifths of them appearing once.

The clonotype originates from a human donor who had recovered from COVID-19. The chain is built from TRBV7-9 and TRBJ2-3, with a possible D match to TRBD1 (5 bases). Sequenced here: CD4+ T cells from blood, cultured in vitro, sampled about 7 months after SARS-CoV-2 vaccination. CDR3 residues: CASSLFRAPIDTQYF. The CDR3 DNA reads TGTGCCAGCAGCTTATTCAGGGCCCCGATAGATACGCAGTATTTT.